This TCR beta chain was identified during a study of blood T cell repertoires in COVID-19. Trimming removed 6 bases from V and 1 base from J; junction bases left unmatched: 9. CDR3 size: 16 residues. The V gene's germline CDR1 is SQVTM and CDR2 ANQGSEA. Under the authors' procedure: Scientists estimated how many nucleated cells there were by amplifying reference gene primers. Generated by immunoSEQ multiplex PCR, the TCRdb table keeps only in-frame clones and is missing some. Clonal size and the V and J genes are those of that table, whereas D and trimming came from the DNA. The profile shows approximately 120,000 clones, around 80% of them singletons.

The clonotype comes from a human donor in a cohort sampled during active COVID-19. The chain links TRBV29-1 to TRBJ1-5; 10 bases map to TRBD1. Sequencing was performed on peripheral blood. CDR3 sequence (DNA): TGCAGCGTCTTCCTCCGGGACAGGGGAAGCAATCAGCCCCAGCATTTT. It translates to CSVFLRDRGSNQPQHF.